This T cell receptor beta chain was recovered during a study of T cells in Graves' hyperthyroidism and ophthalmopathy. As for the study in general: Any treatment followed the collection of peripheral blood at initial diagnosis. General observations from the study: In validation, the model predicted ophthalmopathy. These predictions came a median approximately 6.5 months before onset.

Each diagnosis drew on symptoms, thyroxine, TRAb, thyroid ultrasound and orbital computed tomography findings. Fresh peripheral blood, 8 to 10 ml of it, supplied the PBMCs. The CDR3 runs to 14 residues. With V trimmed by 4 bases and J by 5 bases, 5 bases remained unmatched. Template material for amplifying TCR beta CDR3 regions consisted of RNA transcripts. The primer set for the first-round RT-PCR of the TCR CDR3 was HTBI. Via MiXCR, TCRdb re-called the multiplex PCR reads, giving one row per CDR3 protein. Of over 150,000 distinct CDR3 sequences listed, 15% to 20% are singletons. Comments on this clonotype: What it binds is not known.

The chain is built from TRBV12-3 or TRBV12-4 and TRBJ2-7; TRBD1 agrees at 10 bases. This receptor was taken from a woman aged 45 to 65 with Graves' hyperthyroidism. Sample: blood. The CDR3 loop reads CASSSRTGGNEQYF. CDR3 bases: TGTGCCAGCAGTTCCCGGACAGGGGGTAACGAGCAGTACTTC.